This T cell receptor (beta chain) was observed in a study of blood T cell repertoires in COVID-19. Background on the study: COVID-19 samples collected from the United States, Italy and Spain covered acute and convalescent phases.

Trimming removed 3 bases at V and 7 bases at J, with 16 bases between. Germline-derived CDR1 and CDR2 are MGHDK and SYGVNS. The CDR3 extends over 16 amino acids. Sequencing used immunoSEQ multiplex PCR; TCRdb keeps in-frame clones, though not all of them. The sample carries 300,000 to 350,000 clones, approximately 90% recorded once. This TCR derives from a woman aged 25 to 39 with COVID-19, enrolled during active disease. The sequenced material came from peripheral blood. The rearrangement links TRBV25-1 to TRBJ1-6, with D maybe TRBD1 (6 bases). In nucleotides, the CDR3 is TGTGCCAGCAGTGACATTCTCAGGGGTGAGAATTCACCCCTCCACTTT. This gives the protein CASSDILRGENSPLHF. The complete variable domain, with remaining parts taken from reference TRBV25-1 and TRBJ1-6, reads EADIYQTPRYLVIGTGKKITLECSQTMGHDKMYWYQQDPGMELHLIHYSYGVNSTEKGDLSSESTVSRIRTEHFPLTLESARPSHTSQYLCASSDILRGENSPLHFGNGTRLTVT.